Sequencing of this TCR beta chain was carried out in a study of blood T cells in healthy people across ages. The CDR3 is 15 amino acids. In germline, CDR1 is SEHNR, CDR2 FQNEAQ (reference sequence). V was shortened by 4 bases and J by 6 bases, with 16 bases between the two germline ends. A second about 6 to 12 cycle PCR used barcoded and J-beta primers. TCRdb reanalysed the 5' RACE reads using MiXCR and keeps one entry per CDR3 protein. The table records more than 750,000 distinct CDR3 sequences, 25% to 35% of them present only once. The data were also submitted as part of a second study, on T cells of mothers and their children. That paper states: All extracted RNA went into cDNA synthesis, about 1.4 ug per 15 ul.

The TCR sequence derives from a woman in her thirties or forties in good health. This sequence joins TRBV7-9 and TRBJ2-1; D is perhaps TRBD1 (5 bases). The sample taken for sequencing was blood. DNA of the CDR3: TGTGCCAGCAGCTCAGCAGGGAAGCTGGGCAATGAGCAGTTCTTC. It yields the protein CASSSAGKLGNEQFF.